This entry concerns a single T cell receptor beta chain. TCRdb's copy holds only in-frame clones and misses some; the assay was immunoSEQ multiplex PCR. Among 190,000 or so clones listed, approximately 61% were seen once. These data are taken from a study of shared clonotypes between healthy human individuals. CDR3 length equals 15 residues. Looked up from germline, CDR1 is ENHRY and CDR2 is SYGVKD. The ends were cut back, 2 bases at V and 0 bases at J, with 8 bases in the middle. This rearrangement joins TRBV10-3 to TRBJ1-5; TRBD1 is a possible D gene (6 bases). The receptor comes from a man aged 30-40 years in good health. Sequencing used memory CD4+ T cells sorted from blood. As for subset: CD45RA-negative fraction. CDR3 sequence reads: CAISEGQSSNQPQHF. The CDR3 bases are TGTGCCATCAGTGAGGGACAGTCTAGCAATCAGCCCCAGCATTTT.